This TCR beta chain was sequenced during a study of T-cell memory formation after mild COVID-19. Study-level information: TCR clusters were mostly donor specific.

For this clonotype: Its target is unknown.

There are 18 residues in the CDR3. The germline V gene has CDR1 SGHTA and CDR2 FQGTGA. The ends lost 3 bases at V and 6 bases at J; junction bases unmatched: 17. Study-level findings and limits: Some clones that responded turned up in pre-infection memory, which suggests that cross-reactive memory joined in. Mostly located in CM and EM were contracting CD4+ clones, with contracting CD8+ clones located in EMRA.

The 5'RACE method, run with constant-segment primers, produced TCR alpha and TCR beta cDNA libraries (carrying sample barcodes and UMIs). Each CDR3 protein gets one entry after TCRdb re-called the 5' RACE reads with MiXCR. In the table there are some 490,000 distinct CDR3 sequences, roughly 18% of which are singletons. Sequencing was done on a sample of PBMCs or a T cell subset sorted from them (not recorded which). This chain joins TRBV7-3 and TRBJ2-7, with 10 bases matching TRBD2. The TCR originated in an adult woman who had mild COVID-19 (a few samples of this study predate the infection). Cell type and time point are not known. CDR3 in DNA: TGTGCCAGCAGCTTTCTTCTCGGCGGAGCGGGAGGGCCTATCGAGCAGTACTTC. This sequence encodes CASSFLLGGAGGPIEQYF. The entire variable domain, with the rest obtained from reference TRBV7-3 and TRBJ2-7, is as follows: GAGVSQTPSNKVTEKGKYVELRCDPISGHTALYWYRQSLGQGPEFLIYFQGTGAADDSGLPNDRFFAVRPEGSVSTLKIQRTERGDSAVYLCASSFLLGGAGGPIEQYFGPGTRLTVT.